This T cell receptor beta chain is from a study of blood T cell repertoires in COVID-19. About the research overall: The study drew acute and convalescent COVID-19 samples from the United States, Italy and Spain. PBMCs, B-cell-depleted T cells, or T cells were the source of the cDNA or gDNA that made up the material.

Source study methods: By means of reference gene primer amplification, nucleated cell counts were estimated. Assay: immunoSEQ multiplex PCR; the TCRdb copy retains only in-frame clones and omits some. V and J calls and clone size are as listed in that table; D and trimming were resolved from the DNA. The sample comprises 30,000 to 35,000 clones, around 80% of which are singletons, and around 41% rests with the top ten. The sequencing input was peripheral blood. The sequence was obtained from an elderly man with active or convalescent COVID-19.

The CDR3 bases are TGTGCCAGCAGTAAACAGGGGGCGGAGTTCGGCTACACCTTC. Residues: CASSKQGAEFGYTF. This chain links TRBV27 with TRBJ1-2; the match to TRBD1 covers 9 bases. The V segment lost 5 bases and the J segment 8 bases; nucleotides outside the gene matches: 9. This CDR3 has 14 amino acids. Germline values: CDR1 MNHEY, CDR2 SMNVEV (reference sequence).